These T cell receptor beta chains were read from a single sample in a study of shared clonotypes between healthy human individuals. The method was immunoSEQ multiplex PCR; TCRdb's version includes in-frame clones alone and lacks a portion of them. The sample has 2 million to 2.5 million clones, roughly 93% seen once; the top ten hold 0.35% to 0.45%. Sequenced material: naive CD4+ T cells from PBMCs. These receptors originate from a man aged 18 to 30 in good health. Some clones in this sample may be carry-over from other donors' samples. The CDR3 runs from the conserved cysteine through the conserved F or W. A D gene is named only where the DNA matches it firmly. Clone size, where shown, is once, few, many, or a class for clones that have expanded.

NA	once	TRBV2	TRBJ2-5	CASSEASGGLVETQYF	TGTGCCAGCAGTGAAGCTAGCGGAGGACTCGTGGAGACCCAGTACTTC
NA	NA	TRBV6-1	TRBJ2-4	CASRLLAKNIQYF	TGTGCCAGCCGACTGCTAGCCAAAAACATTCAGTACTTC
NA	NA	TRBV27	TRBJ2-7	CASSGGSYEQYF	TGTGCCAGCAGTGGGGGCTCCTACGAGCAGTACTTC
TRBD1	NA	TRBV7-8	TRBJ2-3	CASSSGQGGTDTQYF	TGTGCCAGCAGCTCGGGGCAGGGGGGCACAGATACGCAGTATTTT
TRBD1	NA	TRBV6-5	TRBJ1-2	CASSYPGQDGYTF	TGTGCCAGCAGTTACCCGGGACAGGACGGCTACACCTTC
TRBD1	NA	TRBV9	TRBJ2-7	CASSEQGVPYEQYF	TGTGCCAGCAGCGAACAGGGGGTGCCCTACGAGCAGTACTTC
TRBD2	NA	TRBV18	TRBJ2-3	CASSPKREGTDTQYF	TGTGCCAGCTCACCAAAACGGGAGGGCACAGATACGCAGTATTTT
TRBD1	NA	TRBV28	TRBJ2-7	CASRGTGGAGEQYF	TGTGCCAGCAGGGGGACAGGGGGCGCGGGGGAGCAGTACTTC
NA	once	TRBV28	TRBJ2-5	CASSLSGGETQYF	TGTGCCAGCAGTTTATCCGGAGGGGAGACCCAGTACTTC
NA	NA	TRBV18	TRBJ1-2	CASSPQQGTYGYTF	TGTGCCAGCTCACCCCAACAGGGAACCTATGGCTACACCTTC
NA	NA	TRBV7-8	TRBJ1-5	CASSLPAMGQPQHF	TGTGCCAGCAGCTTACCAGCCATGGGTCAGCCCCAGCATTTT
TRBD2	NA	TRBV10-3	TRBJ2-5	CATTTSGSRETQYF	TGTGCCACTACAACTAGCGGGAGTCGGGAGACCCAGTACTTC
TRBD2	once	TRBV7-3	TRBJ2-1	CASSLTWTSNEQFF	TGTGCCAGCAGCTTAACGTGGACTAGTAATGAGCAGTTCTTC
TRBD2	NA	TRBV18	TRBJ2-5	CASSPQTGGEETQYF	TGTGCCAGCTCACCCCAGACGGGGGGGGAAGAGACCCAGTACTTC
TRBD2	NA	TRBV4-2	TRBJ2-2	CASSQARWEGKIVPGELFF	TGTGCCAGCAGCCAAGCTCGCTGGGAGGGGAAGATCGTCCCCGGGGAGCTGTTTTTT
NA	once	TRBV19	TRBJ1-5	CASSILRQDMDQPQHF	TGTGCCAGTAGTATATTAAGACAGGATATGGATCAGCCCCAGCATTTT
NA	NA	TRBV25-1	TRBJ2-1	CASSESRPSSYNEQFF	TGTGCCAGCAGTGAATCCCGACCGAGCTCCTACAATGAGCAGTTCTTC
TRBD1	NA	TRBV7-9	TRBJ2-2	CASSLTGGVNTGELFF	TGTGCCAGCAGCTTGACAGGGGGCGTTAACACCGGGGAGCTGTTTTTT
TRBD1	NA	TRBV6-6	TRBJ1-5	CASSHEGQGRNQPQHF	TGTGCCAGCAGCCATGAGGGACAGGGACGCAATCAGCCCCAGCATTTT
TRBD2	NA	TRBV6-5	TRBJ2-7	CASSSRLAGGYEQYF	TGTGCCAGCAGTTCCCGACTCGCGGGAGGCTACGAGCAGTACTTC